The 13 T cell receptor beta chains below all came from one sample that was sequenced in a study of cytomegalovirus exposure and HLA in healthy donors. The primer mix had 60 Vbeta and 13 Jbeta primers. Clones were read by immunoSEQ multiplex PCR, and TCRdb kept only the in-frame ones, dropping some. Altogether 90,000 to 110,000 clones are present, around 75% being singletons, with the ten largest covering roughly 6.9%. Sequencing used PBMCs. These receptors originate from a man between 25 and 39 years old in good health and CMV-seropositive.

The V gene is TRBV4-1, the J gene TRBJ1-6, with a possible D match to TRBD1 (6 bases). Germline V gives CDR1 MGHRA, CDR2 YSYEKL. The CDR3 contains 15 residues. Trimming left V 4 bases short and J 7 bases short, with 14 bases between. The CDR3 region has the DNA TGCGCCAGCAGCCGGCGGGGGGCGCAAAATTCACCCCTCCACTTT. It yields the protein CASSRRGAQNSPLHF.

The chain is built from TRBV29-1 and TRBJ2-4, with a possible D match to TRBD2 (5 bases). Germline V lookup: CDR1 SQVTM, CDR2 ANQGSEA. The V and J ends lost 7 bases and 7 bases respectively, with 20 bases between them. The CDR3 is made up of 14 amino acids. The CDR3 DNA sequence: TGCAGCGGTAACGACGGGTCTAGCCGGAACATTCAGTACTTC. Its translation is CSGNDGSSRNIQYF.

The chain has TRBV21-1 and TRBJ2-7; the D segment call TRBD2 is taken from the table without a DNA check. TRBV21-1 is labeled a pseudogene. This CDR3 is built from 17 residues. The DNA for the CDR3 is TGTGCCAGCAGCAAACAATTCCCCAGCGAGAGTACCTACGAGCAGTACTTC. This gives the protein CASSKQFPSESTYEQYF.

J is TRBJ1-1 and V is TRBV19, with TRBD1 as a possible D gene (6 bases). Deletions cut 7 bases from V and 0 bases from J, with 12 bases between. Germline V gene lookup returns CDR1 LNHDA and CDR2 SQIVND (reference sequence). The CDR3 consists of 14 residues. CDR3 amino acids: CASTGQYLNTEAFF. The CDR3 bases are TGTGCCAGTACCGGACAGTATCTGAACACTGAAGCTTTCTTT.

The rearrangement uses TRBV28 and TRBJ2-7; a weak D match, TRBD1 (6 bases). The V end lost 2 bases, the J end lost 1 base, and 6 bases lay between the germline ends. The CDR3 consists of 13 residues. The germline V gene encodes CDR1 MDHEN and CDR2 SYDVKM. CDR3 region: CASSLQGSYEQYF. The CDR3 bases are TGTGCCAGCAGTTTACAGGGGTCCTACGAGCAGTACTTC.

This clone was seen just once. The chain links TRBV19 to TRBJ1-5, with 8 nucleotides matching TRBD1. V was clipped by 4 bases and J by 4 bases; unmatched bases: 3. The CDR3 has 14 amino acids. CDR1 and CDR2 from the germline V gene are LNHDA and SQIVND (reference sequence). The CDR3 reads CASSRQGTNQPQHF. The DNA for the CDR3 is TGTGCCAGTAGTAGACAGGGGACGAATCAGCCCCAGCATTTT.

The table lists this clone with a few counts. This chain connects TRBV6-6 to TRBJ2-5, with TRBD1 identical over 7 bases. Germline CDR1 and CDR2: MNHNY and SVGAGI (reference sequence). The CDR3 length is 12 residues. Trimming took 5 bases from V and 5 from J; bases not matched to a gene: 2. The CDR3 region is CASSEGAETQYF. CDR3 nucleotide sequence: TGTGCCAGCAGTGAGGGGGCTGAGACCCAGTACTTC.

This chain uses TRBV6-1 with TRBJ1-2; D ambiguous. Trimming removed 6 bases at V and 3 bases at J, with 11 bases between. CDR1 and CDR2 (germline): MNHNS, SASEGT. The CDR3 is 13 amino acids. CDR3 region: CASRSREHYGYTF. CDR3 DNA sequence: TGTGCCAGCAGGTCGAGGGAGCACTATGGCTACACCTTC.

The CDR3 sequence is CASSSTSRVDTQYF. The CDR3, as DNA: TGTGCCAGCAGCTCCACTAGTAGGGTGGATACGCAGTATTTT. The V call is TRBV7-9, the J call TRBJ2-3; D may be TRBD2 (5 bases). V was clipped by 4 bases and J by 6 bases, with 14 bases between them. The CDR3 extends over 14 amino acids. Germline assignment: CDR1 SEHNR and CDR2 FQNEAQ (reference sequence).

CDR3 sequence (DNA): TGCGCCAGCAGCTTGTCGCCAGGTAAAATCTACGAGCAGTACTTC. Protein product: CASSLSPGKIYEQYF. The V call is TRBV5-1, the J call TRBJ2-7; D is uncertain. V lost 1 base to trimming and J lost 3 bases, with 14 bases between them. This CDR3 is built from 15 residues. Germline V gene data show CDR1 as SGHRS and CDR2 as YFSETQ. Full variable domain (missing parts from reference TRBV5-1 and TRBJ2-7): KAGVTQTPRYLIKTRGQQVTLSCSPISGHRSVSWYQQTPGQGLQFLFEYFSETQRNKGNFPGRFSGRQFSNSRSEMNVSTLELGDSALYLCASSLSPGKIYEQYFGPGTRLTVT.

The rearrangement joins TRBV4-3 to TRBJ2-1; the D gene is possibly TRBD1 (6 bases). The germline gives CDR1 LGHNA, CDR2 YSLEER. There are 15 residues in the CDR3. The ends were cut back, 3 bases at V and 10 bases at J, with 19 bases in the middle. CDR3 nucleotides: TGCGCCAGCAGCCATTCTGATAAGGACAGCCTGGAGCAGTTCTTC. It specifies CASSHSDKDSLEQFF.

This clone came up a few times. This chain connects TRBV5-6 to TRBJ1-1; 7 positions agree with TRBD1. Germline V CDR1 and CDR2: SGHDT, YYEEEE. The junction had 0 bases not matched to a gene; V was cut back by 2 bases and J by 8 bases. The CDR3 extends over 11 amino acids. CDR3 DNA: TGTGCCAGCAGCTTACAGGGGGAAGCTTTCTTT. Translation gives CASSLQGEAFF.

CDR3 in DNA: TGTGCCAGCAGCTTTTTTCAGGGTCCCCTCCACTTT. It codes for CASSFFQGPLHF. This sequence joins TRBV7-2 and TRBJ1-6, with a weak D call TRBD1 (5 bases). The CDR3 has 12 residues. V dropped 3 bases and J dropped 13 bases, with 10 bases sitting between them. Germline loops: CDR1 SGHTA, CDR2 FQGNSA.